What follows are 20 T cell receptor beta chains derived from one specimen sequenced in a study of T cell responses to AZD1222 COVID-19 vaccine. The method was immunoSEQ multiplex PCR; TCRdb's version includes in-frame clones alone and lacks a portion of them. The sample includes about 99,000 clones, 75% to 90% of them seen just once. This sample comprised peripheral blood, obtained on day 0 of AZD1222 vaccination. Receptor source: an adult in good health.

Note on this clone: One junction end does not reproduce the germline sequence, and a read error may be involved. The chain links TRBV15 to TRBJ2-7; D tentatively fits TRBD1 or TRBD2 (5 bases each). There are 13 residues in the CDR3. The germline V gene encodes CDR1 LNHNV and CDR2 YYDKDF (reference sequence). Written as DNA, the CDR3 is TGTGCCACCAGCAGAGATATTGACCGGGACCCGGGGTTC. Its protein product is CATSRDIDRDPGF.

This chain joins TRBV19 and TRBJ1-1; D gene unclear. Germline assignment: CDR1 LNHDA and CDR2 SQIVND (reference sequence). The CDR3 length is 11 residues. Trimming shortened V by 6 bases and J by 1 base, and 3 bases separated the two germline ends. CDR3 sequence reads: CASRKNTEAFF. The CDR3 bases are TGTGCCAGTAGAAAGAACACTGAAGCTTTCTTT.

The V and J genes are TRBV4-1 and TRBJ1-5, with D hard to call. Trimming shortened V by 0 bases and J by 4 bases, and 7 bases separated the two germline ends. The CDR3 length is 14 residues. Looked up from germline, CDR1 is MGHRA and CDR2 is YSYEKL. CDR3 sequence: CASSQDHGNQPQHF. CDR3 sequence (DNA): TGCGCCAGCAGCCAAGATCATGGGAATCAGCCCCAGCATTTT.

This chain joins TRBV4-2 and TRBJ1-2, with 11 bases aligning to TRBD1. The germline V gene encodes CDR1 LGHNA and CDR2 YNFKEQ. This CDR3 comprises 16 residues. Trimming cost V 4 bases and J 0 bases; bases outside gene matches: 4. The CDR3 region has the DNA TGTGCCAGCAGCCCGGACAGGGGGCAAGCTAACTATGGCTACACCTTC. Its translation is CASSPDRGQANYGYTF.

Comments on this clone: This sample also contains other DNA sequences that code for the same CDR3. This chain uses TRBV15 with TRBJ1-1; D gene unclear. In germline, CDR1 is LNHNV, CDR2 YYDKDF (reference sequence). This CDR3 spans 12 amino acids. V was trimmed by 3 bases and J by 3 bases, leaving 5 bases between them. The CDR3 is CATSSGYTEAFF. The DNA of the CDR3 is TGTGCCACCAGCAGTGGGTACACTGAAGCTTTCTTT.

The chain has TRBV6-5 and TRBJ1-6, with D unresolved. The CDR3 is made up of 14 amino acids. V lost 7 bases to trimming and J lost 8 bases, with 15 bases between them. Germline V lookup: CDR1 MNHEY, CDR2 SVGAGI. CDR3 nucleotides: TGTGCCAGCACGCCAGCCGCCCGCTATTCACCCCTCCACTTT. Residues: CASTPAARYSPLHF.

This rearrangement joins TRBV4-3 to TRBJ2-3, with D possibly TRBD2 on 6 matching bases. CDR3 length: 14 amino acids. Germline V gene lookup returns CDR1 LGHNA and CDR2 YSLEER. Deletions cut 5 bases from V and 6 bases from J, with 15 bases between. CDR3 region: CASSGGRRGDTQYF. The CDR3 coding sequence is TGCGCCAGCAGCGGAGGGAGACGTGGCGATACGCAGTATTTT.

The chain couples TRBV19 to TRBJ2-1, with 8 bases matching TRBD2. The germline CDR1 and CDR2 sequences are LNHDA and SQIVND (reference sequence). Trimming took 7 bases from V and 3 from J; bases not matched to a gene: 8. The CDR3 is 15 residues long. Here the CDR3 reads CASKERSGSYNEQFF. CDR3 coding DNA: TGTGCCAGTAAGGAGCGGAGCGGGAGCTACAATGAGCAGTTCTTC. Full variable domain (rest looked up from reference TRBV19 and TRBJ2-1): DGGITQSPKYLFRKEGQNVTLSCEQNLNHDAMYWYRQDPGQGLRLIYYSQIVNDFQKGDIAEGYSVSREKKESFPLTVTSAQKNPTAFYLCASKERSGSYNEQFFGPGTRLTVL.

This chain uses TRBV25-1 with TRBJ2-1; 8 positions match TRBD1. Trimming removed 4 bases from V and 8 bases from J; junction bases left unmatched: 13. This CDR3 has 16 amino acids. CDR1 MGHDK and CDR2 SYGVNS come from the germline V gene. As DNA, the CDR3 is TGTGCCAGCAGTGCCCGGGACAGGTCCTCCGCGGATGAGCAGTTCTTC. Its protein product is CASSARDRSSADEQFF.

The chain has TRBV25-1 and TRBJ1-2, with TRBD1 as a possible D gene (6 bases). Germline V gives CDR1 MGHDK, CDR2 SYGVNS. The CDR3 runs to 14 residues. V shed 3 bases and J shed 4 bases, with 12 bases lying between them. The CDR3 here is CASSDRGRGYGYTF. The CDR3 nucleotides read TGTGCCAGCAGTGACCGGGGGCGCGGCTATGGCTACACCTTC.

The V call is TRBV28, the J call TRBJ2-2; the match to TRBD2 covers 14 bases. V trimming: 7 bases; J trimming: 5 bases; junction bases outside the gene matches: 6. The CDR3 sequence is 16 residues long. The germline V gene has CDR1 MDHEN and CDR2 SYDVKM. CDR3 loop: CASTRGLAGATGELFF. In DNA, the CDR3 is TGTGCCAGCACCAGGGGACTAGCGGGAGCGACCGGGGAGCTGTTTTTT.

The chain carries TRBV7-9 and TRBJ2-1, with 14 positions matching TRBD2. Trimming cost V 4 bases and J 5 bases; bases outside gene matches: 10. Germline loops: CDR1 SEHNR, CDR2 FQNEAQ (reference sequence). The CDR3 runs to 18 residues. CDR3 in amino acids: CASSSPGLAGVINNEQFF. Here the CDR3 DNA reads TGTGCCAGCAGCTCGCCGGGACTAGCGGGGGTTATTAACAATGAGCAGTTCTTC.

The V and J genes are TRBV2 and TRBJ2-3; TRBD2 matches at 16 bases. Per the germline V gene, CDR1 is SNHLY and CDR2 is FYNNEI. Unmatched junction bases numbered 6, after V lost 3 bases and J lost 6 bases. The CDR3 consists of 17 residues. The CDR3 bases are TGTGCCAGCAGTGATCCGGGACTAGCGGGAGGGGGGGATACGCAGTATTTT. It is translated as CASSDPGLAGGGDTQYF.

This clone is a singleton in its sample. The V call is TRBV9, the J call TRBJ2-2; D not resolved. The V gene's germline CDR1 is SGDLS and CDR2 YYNGEE. The CDR3 consists of 13 residues. The V end was cut by 3 bases, the J end by 4 bases, with 7 bases between. The DNA of the CDR3 is TGTGCCAGCAGCGGATACCTCACCGGGGAGCTGTTTTTT. It encodes CASSGYLTGELFF.

V and J are TRBV5-4 and TRBJ2-1; 11 bases line up with TRBD2. Per the germline V gene, CDR1 is SGHNT and CDR2 is YYREEE (reference sequence). This CDR3 comprises 14 residues. Germline trimming cut 4 bases from V and 4 bases from J; bases unmatched to any gene: 1. CDR3 sequence reads: CASSPSGRYNEQFF. The CDR3, as DNA: TGTGCCAGCAGCCCTAGCGGGAGGTACAATGAGCAGTTCTTC.

The chain employs TRBV9 and TRBJ2-7, with 8 bases identical to TRBD1. The germline CDR1 and CDR2 sequences are SGDLS and YYNGEE. This CDR3 has 14 amino acids. V dropped 3 bases and J dropped 3; count of bases not matched to a gene: 5. CDR3 DNA sequence: TGTGCCAGCAGCGCCGACAGGGGTGGCTACGAGCAGTACTTC. It codes for CASSADRGGYEQYF.

A single count supports this clone. J is TRBJ2-1 and V is TRBV14; 7 bases map to TRBD1. The J segment lost 7 bases and the V segment lost 6 bases, leaving 9 bases of the junction unmatched. CDR3 size: 14 residues. Germline V gene lookup returns CDR1 SGHDN and CDR2 FVKESK. CDR3 nucleotides: TGTGCCAGCAGTCATTTGACAGGGAAGAATGAGCAGTTCTTC. This sequence encodes CASSHLTGKNEQFF.

The V and J genes are TRBV28 and TRBJ2-4; no clear D gene. V was clipped by 4 bases and J by 0 bases, with 10 bases between them. CDR3 size: 15 residues. Germline CDR1 and CDR2: MDHEN and SYDVKM. The CDR3 sequence: CASSSWTLAKNIQYF. Here the CDR3 DNA reads TGTGCCAGCAGTTCTTGGACGCTAGCCAAAAACATTCAGTACTTC.

This sequence joins TRBV3-1 (or the pseudogene TRBV3-2) and TRBJ2-1, with D possibly being TRBD2 (6 bases). Germline V gene data show CDR1 as LGHDT and CDR2 as YNNKEL (reference sequence). V dropped 8 bases and J dropped 0 bases, with 14 bases sitting between them. This CDR3 contains 15 residues. The CDR3 coding sequence is TGTGCCAGCTCTAGCGTCCAAAGCTCCTACAATGAGCAGTTCTTC. It yields the protein CASSSVQSSYNEQFF.

This clone was seen at least ten times. The V gene is TRBV4-3, the J gene TRBJ1-6; 7 bases line up with TRBD1. Germline V gene lookup returns CDR1 LGHNA and CDR2 YSLEER. This CDR3 contains 14 residues. J was trimmed by 6 bases and V by 4 bases; bases with no gene match: 3. The CDR3, as DNA: TGCGCCAGCAGCCTGGGACAGACTAATTCACCCCTCCACTTT. Protein sequence: CASSLGQTNSPLHF.